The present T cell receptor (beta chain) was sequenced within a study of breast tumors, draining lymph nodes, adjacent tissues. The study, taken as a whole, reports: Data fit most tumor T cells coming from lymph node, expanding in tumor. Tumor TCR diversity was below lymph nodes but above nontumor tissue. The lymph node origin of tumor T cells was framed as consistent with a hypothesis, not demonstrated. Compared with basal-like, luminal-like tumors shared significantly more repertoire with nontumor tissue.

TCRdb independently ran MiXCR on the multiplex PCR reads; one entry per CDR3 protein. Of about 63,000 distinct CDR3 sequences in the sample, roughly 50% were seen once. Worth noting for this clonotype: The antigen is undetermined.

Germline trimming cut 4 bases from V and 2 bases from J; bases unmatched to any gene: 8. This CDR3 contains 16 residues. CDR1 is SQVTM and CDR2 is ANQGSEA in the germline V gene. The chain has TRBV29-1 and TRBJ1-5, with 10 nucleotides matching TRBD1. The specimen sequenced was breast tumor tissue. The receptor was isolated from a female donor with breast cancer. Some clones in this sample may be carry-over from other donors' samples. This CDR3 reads CSVARQGASCNQPQHF. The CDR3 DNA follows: TGCAGCGTTGCCAGACAGGGGGCATCGTGCAATCAGCCCCAGCATTTT.